The clone carrying this T cell receptor beta chain was counted a few times. Its antigen is unknown. This sample was included in a study of early T cells in non-severe SARS-CoV-2 infection. About the research overall: It was bulk RNA from unsorted whole blood that was sequenced, and the chains were unpaired. Study results and limitations: Matching results from VDJdb favored anti-spike CD8 responses, leaving private and CD4 specificities undetected.

Individually, cDNA molecules had unique molecular identifiers attached to them. TCRdb re-called the 5' RACE reads with MiXCR, one entry per CDR3 protein. The sample records approximately 71,000 distinct CDR3 sequences, more than 9% being singletons. Trimming took off 6 bases at V and 13 bases at J, with 13 bases between the two ends. The CDR3 has 12 amino acids. The sample was whole blood. J is TRBJ1-6 and V is TRBV12-3 or TRBV12-4; D is unresolved. The TCR originated in an adult who was a healthcare worker with PCR-confirmed SARS-CoV-2 infection or an uninfected control (not recorded which). CDR3 region: CASSLRLGPLHF. The CDR3 region has the DNA TGTGCCAGCAGCCTTCGGCTCGGTCCCCTCCACTTT.